One sample yielded the 15 T cell receptor beta chains listed below, sequenced in a study of beta chain features in type 1 diabetes. The study's findings and limits: Researchers report that Type 1 diabetes patients had moderately but significantly shorter TCRB CDR3s across all four CD4+ subsets.

TCRB transcripts that were expressed got sequenced, as all of the isolated RNA had been reverse transcribed. Clones were sequenced by immunoSEQ multiplex PCR, and TCRdb holds only the in-frame ones, with some missing. The sample records 500,000 to 650,000 clones, roughly 12% being singletons. Their antigens are not known. The sample was naive CD4+ T cells from blood. The receptor source for this set is a man aged 25-40 years with type 1 diabetes.

This sequence joins TRBV11-3 and TRBJ2-7, with TRBD2 identical over 8 bases. The V gene end was trimmed by 10 bases and the J gene end by 0 bases; junction bases not matched to a gene: 5. CDR1 and CDR2 from the germline V gene are SGHNT and YENEEA. The CDR3 is 13 amino acids. Written as DNA, the CDR3 is TGTGCCACCCGGGAGGGACTCTCCTACGAGCAGTACTTC. It is translated as CATREGLSYEQYF.

This clone was seen a handful of times. CDR3 nucleotide sequence: TGTGCCAGCTCACCAGTTGTAGATGATGGCTACACCTTC. This sequence encodes CASSPVVDDGYTF. The V and J genes are TRBV18 and TRBJ1-2; no firm D call. Germline V gene data show CDR1 as KGHSH and CDR2 as LQKENI. Trimming took off 2 bases at V and 6 bases at J, with 10 bases between the two ends. The CDR3 extends over 13 amino acids.

The gene calls are TRBV5-1 and TRBJ2-2, with 10 bases lining up with TRBD1. The germline V gene encodes CDR1 SGHRS and CDR2 YFSETQ. J lost 3 bases, V lost 2 bases, and 4 bases had no gene match. The CDR3 is 16 residues long. CDR3 DNA: TGCGCCAGCAGCTTTACCGGGACAGGGGACACCGGGGAGCTGTTTTTT. This encodes CASSFTGTGDTGELFF.

This clone was found a few times. The CDR3 loop reads CASNRDREFEQYF. The CDR3 DNA is TGTGCCAGCAACCGGGACAGGGAGTTCGAGCAGTACTTC. The V call is TRBV28, the J call TRBJ2-7; 9 bases are shared with TRBD1. J gave up 6 bases and V 7 bases, and 7 bases lay outside the gene matches. Germline CDR1 reads MDHEN; CDR2 reads SYDVKM. This CDR3 contains 13 residues. Variable domain in full (rest from reference TRBV28 and TRBJ2-7): DVKVTQSSRYLVKRTGEKVFLECVQDMDHENMFWYRQDPGLGLRLIYFSYDVKMKEKGDIPEGYSVSREKKERFSLILESASTNQTSMYLCASNRDREFEQYFGPGTRLTVT.

V gene TRBV4-2 combines with J gene TRBJ1-5; possibly TRBD1 for D (5 bases). V was pared by 3 bases and J by 4 bases, with 10 bases between. This CDR3 has 14 amino acids. The germline V gene encodes CDR1 LGHNA and CDR2 YNFKEQ. The CDR3 protein is CASSQREGNQPQHF. The CDR3 DNA sequence: TGTGCCAGCAGCCAGCGGGAGGGGAATCAGCCCCAGCATTTT.

DNA for the CDR3: TGTGCCAGCAGCTTGAAACAGACTTTTAACTATGGCTACACCTTC. Amino acid sequence: CASSLKQTFNYGYTF. This chain uses TRBV5-4 with TRBJ1-2; D is unresolved. This CDR3 has 15 amino acids. V gave up 1 base and J gave up 1 base, with 11 bases separating them. CDR1 and CDR2 (germline): SGHNT, YYREEE (reference sequence). The full variable domain, completed using reference TRBV5-4 and TRBJ1-2, is ETGVTQSPTHLIKTRGQQVTLRCSSQSGHNTVSWYQQALGQGPQFIFQYYREEENGRGNFPPRFSGLQFPNYSSELNVNALELDDSALYLCASSLKQTFNYGYTFGSGTRLTVV.

This clone was counted only a few times. This chain links TRBV4-3 with TRBJ2-2, with D possibly TRBD1 on 6 matching bases. Germline values: CDR1 LGHNA, CDR2 YSLEER. V lost 4 bases and J 5 bases, leaving 14 bases between the germline ends. The CDR3 loop spans 15 amino acids. DNA of the CDR3: TGCGCCAGCAGCCGTACAGGGTACGCGACCGGGGAGCTGTTTTTT. It codes for CASSRTGYATGELFF.

V is TRBV7-2 and J is TRBJ2-1; 7 bases are shared with TRBD1. The CDR3 has 15 residues. The V segment lost 3 bases and the J segment 4 bases; nucleotides outside the gene matches: 6. Germline V CDR1 and CDR2: SGHTA, FQGNSA. CDR3 in amino acids: CASSFPGQIYNEQFF. The CDR3 coding sequence is TGTGCCAGCAGCTTCCCGGGACAGATTTACAATGAGCAGTTCTTC.

The chain employs TRBV4-3 and TRBJ2-5; 14 nucleotides line up with TRBD2. Trimming took 5 bases from V and 5 from J; bases not matched to a gene: 7. The CDR3 is 16 amino acids. Germline V gene sequence: CDR1 LGHNA, CDR2 YSLEER. The CDR3 DNA is TGCGCCAGCAGCTCTGGACTAGCGGGGGGCCGGGAGACCCAGTACTTC. Its protein is CASSSGLAGGRETQYF.

There are a few counts of this clone. CDR3 nucleotide sequence: TGTGCCAGCAGCTTAAGCCCCCAAGAGACCCAGTACTTC. Amino acid sequence: CASSLSPQETQYF. The V and J genes are TRBV7-2 and TRBJ2-5; no reliable D call. CDR3 length: 13 amino acids. V lost 2 bases to trimming and J lost 1 base, with 5 bases between them. Germline V CDR1 and CDR2: SGHTA, FQGNSA.

In this sample, this clone turned up a few times. The rearrangement uses TRBV28 and TRBJ1-5; D may be TRBD1 (5 bases). The CDR3 extends over 15 amino acids. From germline, CDR1 is MDHEN and CDR2 SYDVKM. The germline V and J ends were trimmed by 5 bases and 2 bases, with 13 bases remaining between them. The CDR3 is CASSGRGRGNQPQHF. CDR3 in DNA: TGTGCCAGCAGTGGCCGGGGACGGGGCAATCAGCCCCAGCATTTT.

The V call is TRBV5-8, the J call TRBJ1-6; no clear D. The germline gives CDR1 SGHTS, CDR2 YDEGEE. Trimming removed 0 bases from V and 4 bases from J, with 8 bases in between. CDR3 length equals 15 residues. As DNA, the CDR3 is TGTGCCAGCAGCTTGGGAAGCTGGTATAATTCACCCCTCCACTTT. It encodes CASSLGSWYNSPLHF.

The CDR3 spells CASSPQPPGGQETQYF. The CDR3, as DNA: TGTGCCAGCAGCCCCCAGCCCCCCGGGGGTCAAGAGACCCAGTACTTC. The V and J genes are TRBV11-1 and TRBJ2-5; tentative D call: TRBD2 (6 bases). Germline V gives CDR1 SGHAT, CDR2 FQDESV (reference sequence). The CDR3 contains 16 residues. V was clipped by 5 bases and J by 2 bases, with 18 bases between them. The full variable domain, its missing parts supplied by reference TRBV11-1 and TRBJ2-5, is EAEVAQSPRYKITEKSQAVAFWCDPISGHATLYWYRQILGQGPELLVQFQDESVVDDSQLPKDRFSAERLKGVDSTLKIQPAELGDSAMYLCASSPQPPGGQETQYFGPGTRLLVL.

V and J are TRBV6-5 and TRBJ2-2, with D unclear. Germline CDR1 is MNHEY and CDR2 is SVGAGI. CDR3 size: 12 residues. Between the trimmed V and J ends, which lost 10 bases and 3 bases, there was a span of 9 bases. The CDR3 loop reads CATHRDTGELFF. In nucleotides, the CDR3 is TGTGCCACCCATCGGGACACCGGGGAGCTGTTTTTT.

J is TRBJ2-1 and V is TRBV7-2; D uncertain. The germline CDR1 and CDR2 sequences are SGHTA and FQGNSA. The CDR3 contains 11 residues. Trimming took off 5 bases at V and 12 bases at J, with 11 bases between the two ends. In nucleotides, the CDR3 is TGTGCCAGCAGCCGAGTCCTGACGCAGTTCTTC. It encodes CASSRVLTQFF.